This TCR beta chain was found in a study of response to subunit inactivated influenza vaccine. One entry per CDR3 protein results from TCRdb running MiXCR on the RT-PCR reads. The data hold about 480,000 distinct CDR3 sequences, with 10% to 15% observed a single time. V shed 5 bases and J 9 bases; nucleotides not matched to a gene: 17. Per germline, CDR1 SGHVS and CDR2 FNYEAQ. The CDR3 extends over 17 amino acids. The V call is TRBV7-6, the J call TRBJ2-1; TRBD2 matches at 9 bases. The TCR sequence derives from a man between 45 and 60 years old who received an inactivated influenza vaccine. Sequences were derived from PBMCs from blood, sampled 35 to 45 days after vaccination. CDR3 bases: TGTGCCAGCAGCCCTCGAACTAGCGGGTGGGGGTTCGCTGAGCAGTTCTTC. Its translation: CASSPRTSGWGFAEQFF.